This paragraph reports one T cell receptor beta chain. The specificity of this receptor is unknown. No base-level quality is on record; no much larger clone is a single base apart. This record belongs to a study of T cell responses to AZD1222 COVID-19 vaccine (dated by TCRdb to the early 2020s). With regard to the full study: AZD1222 recipients with second doses at about 4 weeks or about 12 weeks were pooled, because spike-specific TCR depth and breadth did not differ between schedules. TCR sequencing covered more than 230 trial participants: 207 given two doses of AZD1222 and 26 given two doses of MenACWY control vaccine. Trial participants were enrolled into age subgroups of 18-55, 56-69 and 70-plus years, which contained roughly 150, 30 and 60 TCR-sequenced participants, respectively. Paper-wide results and their limitations: Spike-specific TCR breadth and depth rose significantly after two AZD1222 doses compared with day 0 and with MenACWY recipients. Because no day 14 peak-response samples were available, the repertoires could be characterized only after the peak T cell response. The vaccine-associated CD4 TCRs covered the entire spike protein, and the dominant responses fell in regions 160-218 and 743-854. The 56-69-year group was small, and its depth increase did not reach significance, likely because of low power. Participants were mostly white British and included more females than males, and it was suggested by the authors that clonal diversity may have been underestimated. Reportedly, almost half of the unique spike-specific TCRs recognized epitopes lying outside the regions that are mutated in the B.1.351 and B.1.1.7 variants. Conclusions about previously exposed vaccinees are limited, since just a handful of AZD1222 recipients were seropositive for SARS-CoV-2 at baseline.

Sample time point, as interpreted from the label and publication: baseline before first vaccination. The vaccinee samples were drawn from two UK trials, COV001 and COV002, one of which was a single-blind randomized controlled phase 2/3 trial testing AZD1222 (ChAdOx1 nCoV-19) in healthy adults. For TCRbeta chain sequencing, PBMC samples were collected from trial participants at day 0 and at day 28 after the second dose. The CDR3 regions of human TCRbeta chains were analyzed by immunosequencing. The paper's data handling went like this. TCRs in the repertoires were compared against a reference library of SARS-CoV-2-specific TCRs that had been generated with the MIRA antigen-specificity platform. Breadth meant the fraction of unique TCRs that were SARS-CoV-2-associated, whereas depth meant the fraction of total T cells that were SARS-CoV-2-associated. Using the MIRA data, each spike-specific TCR was assigned both to the spike region to which the TCR was reactive and to a CD4 or CD8 class. Log10-transformed breadth and depth values were compared by one-way ANOVA with Sidak's multiple comparisons tests. TCRdb provides this immuneACCESS table in a form limited to in-frame rearrangements. Some clones are lacking; in checked studies, under half of them reflect an unresolved V gene, and why the rest are absent is not known. V, J and clone size were drawn from that table, and D and trimming were deduced from the DNA. The sample includes over 90,000 clones, with approximately 88% observed a single time. In total, the top ten clones hold approximately 15% of the sample.

CDR3 length: 15 amino acids, cysteine to phenylalanine. Of the read, only the CDR3 DNA is kept; its 45 bases are in frame from base 1. CDR1 is given as SGHRS and CDR2 as YFSETQ, both from the germline V gene. The germline V and J ends show losses of 0 bases and 8 bases respectively, and no gene match explains 10 bases of the junction. The chain is assembled from TRBV5-1 and TRBJ1-2, and TRBD1 matches 7 of the central bases. This receptor was taken from an adult in good health. This sample comprised peripheral blood, obtained on day 0 of AZD1222 vaccination. At the DNA level, the sequence is TGCGCCAGCAGCTTGGCCGAACAGGGGACGAGGGGCTACACCTTC. This codes for CASSLAEQGTRGYTF.